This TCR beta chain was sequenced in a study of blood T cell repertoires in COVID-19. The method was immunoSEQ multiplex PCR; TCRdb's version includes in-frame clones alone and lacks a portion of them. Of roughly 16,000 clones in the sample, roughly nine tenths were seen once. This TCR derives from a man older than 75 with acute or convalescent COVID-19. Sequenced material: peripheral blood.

DNA for the CDR3: TGTGCCAGCGGACAGGGGGAGCATGGCAATCAGCCCCAGCATTTT. Its translation: CASGQGEHGNQPQHF. The chain couples TRBV2 to TRBJ1-5, with 10 nucleotides matching TRBD1. Per germline, CDR1 SNHLY and CDR2 FYNNEI. Losses at the gene ends were 8 bases for V and 2 bases for J; bases not matched to a gene: 6. CDR3 length equals 15 residues.